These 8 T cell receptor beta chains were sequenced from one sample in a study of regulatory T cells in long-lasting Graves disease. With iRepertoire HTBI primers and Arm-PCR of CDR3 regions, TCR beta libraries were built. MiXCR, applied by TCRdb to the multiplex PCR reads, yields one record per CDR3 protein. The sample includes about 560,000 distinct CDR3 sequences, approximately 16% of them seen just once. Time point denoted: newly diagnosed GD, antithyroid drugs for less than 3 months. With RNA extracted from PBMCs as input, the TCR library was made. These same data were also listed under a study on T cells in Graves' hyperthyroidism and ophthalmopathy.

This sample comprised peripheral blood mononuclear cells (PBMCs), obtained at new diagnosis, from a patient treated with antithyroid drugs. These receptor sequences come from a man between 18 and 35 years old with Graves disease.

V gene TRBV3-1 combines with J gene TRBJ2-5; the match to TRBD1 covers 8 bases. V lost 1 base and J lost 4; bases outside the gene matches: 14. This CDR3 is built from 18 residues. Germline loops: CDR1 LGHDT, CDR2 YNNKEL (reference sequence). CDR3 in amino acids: CASSQVWGWQGARETQYF. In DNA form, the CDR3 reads TGTGCCAGCAGCCAAGTGTGGGGGTGGCAGGGGGCAAGAGAGACCCAGTACTTC.

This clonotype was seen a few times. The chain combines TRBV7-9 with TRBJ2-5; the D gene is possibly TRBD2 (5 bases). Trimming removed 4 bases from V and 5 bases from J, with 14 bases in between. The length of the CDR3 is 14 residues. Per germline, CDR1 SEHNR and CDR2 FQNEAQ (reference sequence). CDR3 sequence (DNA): TGTGCCAGCAGCTGGGAGATTCAGTCGGAGACCCAGTACTTC. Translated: CASSWEIQSETQYF.

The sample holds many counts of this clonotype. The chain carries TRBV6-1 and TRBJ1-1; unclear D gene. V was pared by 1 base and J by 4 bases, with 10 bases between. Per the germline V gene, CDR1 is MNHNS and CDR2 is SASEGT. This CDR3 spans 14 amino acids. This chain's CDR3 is CASSEGQWGTEAFF. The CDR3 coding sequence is TGTGCCAGCAGTGAAGGCCAGTGGGGCACTGAAGCTTTCTTT.

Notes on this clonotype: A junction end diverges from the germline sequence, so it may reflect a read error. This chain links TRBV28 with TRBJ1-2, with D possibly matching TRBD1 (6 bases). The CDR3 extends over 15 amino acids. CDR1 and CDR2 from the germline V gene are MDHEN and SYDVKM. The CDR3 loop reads CASSSHSGTSYGHTF. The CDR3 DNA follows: TGTGCCAGCAGTTCTCACTCCGGGACAAGTTATGGCCACACCTTC.

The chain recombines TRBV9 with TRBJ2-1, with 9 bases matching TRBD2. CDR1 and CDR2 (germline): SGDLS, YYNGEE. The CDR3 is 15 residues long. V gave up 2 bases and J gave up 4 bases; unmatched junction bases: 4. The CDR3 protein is CASSVGSGGYNEQFF. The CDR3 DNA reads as TGTGCCAGCAGCGTCGGTAGCGGGGGATACAATGAGCAGTTCTTC.

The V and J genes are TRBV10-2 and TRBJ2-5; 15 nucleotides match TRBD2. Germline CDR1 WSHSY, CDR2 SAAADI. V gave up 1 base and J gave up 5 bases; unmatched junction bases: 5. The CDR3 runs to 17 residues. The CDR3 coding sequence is TGCGCCAGCAGTGAGTACCCGGGACTAGCGGGAGGTGAGACCCAGTACTTC. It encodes CASSEYPGLAGGETQYF.

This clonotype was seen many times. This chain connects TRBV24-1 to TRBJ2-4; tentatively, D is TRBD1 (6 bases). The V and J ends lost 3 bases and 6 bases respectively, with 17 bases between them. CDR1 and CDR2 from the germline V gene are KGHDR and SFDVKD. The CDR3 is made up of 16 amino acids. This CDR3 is CATSDRPGTSRNIQYF. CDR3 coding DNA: TGTGCCACCAGTGATCGGCCCGGGACAAGTAGAAACATTCAGTACTTC.

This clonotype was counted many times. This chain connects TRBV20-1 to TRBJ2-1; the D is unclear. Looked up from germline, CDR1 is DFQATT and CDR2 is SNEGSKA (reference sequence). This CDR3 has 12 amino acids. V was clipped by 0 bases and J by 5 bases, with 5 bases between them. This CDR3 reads CSAREHHNEQFF. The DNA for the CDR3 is TGCAGTGCTAGAGAACATCACAATGAGCAGTTCTTC.